These 29 T cell receptor beta chains originate from one sample sequenced in a study of cytomegalovirus exposure and HLA in healthy donors. Both 60 Vbeta primers and 13 Jbeta primers went into the PCR. Clones were read by immunoSEQ multiplex PCR, and TCRdb kept only the in-frame ones, dropping some. There are approximately 110,000 clones in the sample, with approximately 3.8% held by the top ten. Specimen: PBMCs. These TCRs come from a man younger than 35 in good health and CMV-seronegative.

The V gene is TRBV2, the J gene TRBJ1-2, with D maybe TRBD1 (5 bases). Between the trimmed V and J ends, which lost 7 bases and 1 base, there was a span of 19 bases. The germline gives CDR1 SNHLY, CDR2 FYNNEI. The CDR3 is 16 amino acids. The CDR3 reads CASNRRRQLINYGYTF. The CDR3 region has the DNA TGTGCCAGCAATCGAAGAAGACAGCTTATTAACTATGGCTACACCTTC.

The J gene is TRBJ2-7, the V gene TRBV11-2, with a possible D match to TRBD2 (6 bases). Per the germline V gene, CDR1 is SGHAT and CDR2 is FQNNGV. The CDR3 is made up of 15 amino acids. The V end lost 6 bases, the J end lost 2 bases, and 17 bases lay between the germline ends. For the CDR3, the DNA is TGTGCCAGCAGGAGCCGGTCTAGCGAGCCCTACGAGCAGTACTTC. It is translated as CASRSRSSEPYEQYF.

V and J are TRBV7-9 and TRBJ2-5; 10 nucleotides agree with TRBD1. Germline CDR1 reads SEHNR; CDR2 reads FQNEAQ (reference sequence). V dropped 5 bases and J dropped 5; count of bases not matched to a gene: 14. CDR3 length: 17 residues. CDR3 nucleotide sequence: TGTGCCAGCAGCCCGCCGGGACAGGGGTTAAAGCGCGAGACCCAGTACTTC. Encoded protein: CASSPPGQGLKRETQYF.

The V and J genes are TRBV6-4 and TRBJ2-3, with a possible D match to TRBD1 (5 bases). V lost 0 bases, J lost 4 bases, and 14 bases lay in between. This CDR3 comprises 16 residues. CDR1 and CDR2 (germline): MRHNA, SNTAGT. The CDR3 here is CASSDSGAVNPDTQYF. The CDR3 DNA follows: TGTGCCAGCAGTGACTCAGGGGCAGTTAACCCAGATACGCAGTATTTT.

The chain uses TRBV19 and TRBJ2-3; possible D gene TRBD2, 6 bases. V was shortened by 5 bases and J by 6 bases, with 12 bases between the two germline ends. CDR3 size: 13 residues. Per germline, CDR1 LNHDA and CDR2 SQIVND (reference sequence). This CDR3 reads CASSFRDLDTQYF. CDR3 in DNA: TGTGCCAGTAGTTTCCGGGACTTGGATACGCAGTATTTT.

This chain joins TRBV28 and TRBJ1-1, with D unclear. Trimming removed 5 bases at V and 2 bases at J, with 12 bases between. Germline assignment: CDR1 MDHEN and CDR2 SYDVKM. The CDR3 spans 14 residues. The CDR3 reads CASSILSTNTEAFF. CDR3 sequence (DNA): TGTGCCAGCAGTATCCTATCAACTAACACTGAAGCTTTCTTT.

The V gene is TRBV11-2, the J gene TRBJ2-2; tentatively, D is TRBD1 (5 bases). Trimming removed 5 bases from V and 5 bases from J, with 9 bases in between. In germline, CDR1 is SGHAT, CDR2 FQNNGV. The CDR3 length is 13 residues. CDR3 nucleotides: TGTGCCAGCAGCCCGACAGCGACCGGGGAGCTGTTTTTT. This translates into CASSPTATGELFF. The full variable domain, rest sourced from reference TRBV11-2 and TRBJ2-2, is EAGVAQSPRYKIIEKRQSVAFWCNPISGHATLYWYQQILGQGPKLLIQFQNNGVVDDSQLPKDRFSAERLKGVDSTLKIQPAKLEDSAVYLCASSPTATGELFFGEGSRLTVL.

The rearrangement links TRBV28 to TRBJ1-5; possible D gene TRBD1, 6 bases. V lost 4 bases, J lost 9 bases, and 16 bases lay in between. Germline V gives CDR1 MDHEN, CDR2 SYDVKM. The CDR3 is made up of 14 amino acids. The CDR3 coding sequence is TGTGCCAGCAGTTCTCTGGGGGCCCGGGCGCCCCAGCATTTT. Amino acid sequence: CASSSLGARAPQHF. Complete variable domain (other parts from reference TRBV28 and TRBJ1-5): DVKVTQSSRYLVKRTGEKVFLECVQDMDHENMFWYRQDPGLGLRLIYFSYDVKMKEKGDIPEGYSVSREKKERFSLILESASTNQTSMYLCASSSLGARAPQHFGDGTRLSIL.

V is TRBV2 and J is TRBJ1-4, with D possibly TRBD1 on 5 matching bases. Germline CDR1 reads SNHLY; CDR2 reads FYNNEI. This CDR3 has 13 amino acids. V lost 8 bases to trimming and J lost 6 bases, with 13 bases between them. DNA for the CDR3: TGTGCCAGCGGAGGGTCAGGGTATGAAAAACTGTTTTTT. Protein product: CASGGSGYEKLFF.

The chain has TRBV9 and TRBJ1-1; 7 nucleotides line up with TRBD1. Germline V gene sequence: CDR1 SGDLS, CDR2 YYNGEE. The length of the CDR3 is 16 residues. With V trimmed by 3 bases and J by 1 base, 9 bases remained unmatched. The CDR3 here is CASSGGGWGENTEAFF. The CDR3 DNA follows: TGTGCCAGCAGCGGAGGGGGCTGGGGGGAGAACACTGAAGCTTTCTTT.

The V call is TRBV18, the J call TRBJ2-1; a possible D gene is TRBD1 (6 bases). V dropped 2 bases and J dropped 12 bases, with 14 bases sitting between them. Looked up from germline, CDR1 is KGHSH and CDR2 is LQKENI. The CDR3 runs to 13 residues. CDR3 residues: CASSPVSGDGQFF. As DNA, the CDR3 is TGTGCCAGCTCACCAGTTTCAGGGGATGGGCAGTTCTTC.

The V and J genes are TRBV6-6 and TRBJ2-1; D perhaps matches TRBD1 (6 bases). CDR1 and CDR2 (germline): MNHNY, SVGAGI (reference sequence). Trimming removed 5 bases at V and 10 bases at J, with 12 bases between. The CDR3 runs to 12 residues. CDR3 protein: CASSLQGMEQFF. The CDR3 DNA is TGTGCCAGCAGTCTACAGGGTATGGAGCAGTTCTTC.

J is TRBJ2-7 and V is TRBV4-1, with a tentative D call TRBD2 (6 bases). CDR3 size: 16 residues. The V end lost 1 base, the J end lost 0 bases, and 13 bases lay between the germline ends. Germline CDR1 is MGHRA and CDR2 is YSYEKL. The CDR3 region has the DNA TGCGCCAGCAGCCAAGGCGGGGTGACCTCCTCCTACGAGCAGTACTTC. This codes for CASSQGGVTSSYEQYF.

This rearrangement joins TRBV9 to TRBJ2-5; TRBD2 might be the D (6 bases). Germline assignment: CDR1 SGDLS and CDR2 YYNGEE. The length of the CDR3 is 14 residues. Trimming took 5 bases from V and 4 from J, leaving 15 bases between them. CDR3 nucleotides: TGTGCCAGCAGTCTCGGGGGTACCCTAGAGACCCAGTACTTC. As protein: CASSLGGTLETQYF.

The chain couples TRBV19 to TRBJ2-1; 8 bases are shared with TRBD1. The CDR3 is 14 amino acids. The ends lost 10 bases at V and 8 bases at J; junction bases unmatched: 13. Germline CDR1 is LNHDA and CDR2 is SQIVND (reference sequence). The CDR3 region is CATTMDRDRHEQFF. CDR3 in DNA: TGTGCCACCACCATGGACAGGGATAGACATGAGCAGTTCTTC. Using reference TRBV19 and TRBJ2-1 for the parts outside the CDR3, the full variable domain is DGGITQSPKYLFRKEGQNVTLSCEQNLNHDAMYWYRQDPGQGLRLIYYSQIVNDFQKGDIAEGYSVSREKKESFPLTVTSAQKNPTAFYLCATTMDRDRHEQFFGPGTRLTVL.

The rearrangement links TRBV7-9 to TRBJ1-5, with 9 bases lining up with TRBD1. The germline V gene encodes CDR1 SEHNR and CDR2 FQNEAQ (reference sequence). Losses at the gene ends were 3 bases for V and 3 bases for J; bases not matched to a gene: 3. The CDR3 length is 15 residues. The CDR3 region has the DNA TGTGCCAGCAGCTTGGGACAGGGCAACAATCAGCCCCAGCATTTT. Its translation is CASSLGQGNNQPQHF.

This chain uses TRBV7-2 with TRBJ2-2; D call uncertain. This CDR3 is 15 amino acids long. The V gene lost 0 bases and the J gene lost 4 bases, with 9 bases spanning the gap. The germline V gene has CDR1 SGHTA and CDR2 FQGNSA. The CDR3, as DNA: TGTGCCAGCAGCTTAGCGTTGCGGTCCACCGGGGAGCTGTTTTTT. It yields the protein CASSLALRSTGELFF.

The V and J genes are TRBV5-4 and TRBJ1-4; unclear D gene. V was trimmed by 2 bases and J by 4 bases, leaving 12 bases between them. The CDR3 length is 15 residues. CDR1 and CDR2 from the germline V gene are SGHNT and YYREEE (reference sequence). CDR3 in amino acids: CASSLGGTLNEKLFF. CDR3 coding DNA: TGTGCCAGCAGCTTAGGAGGCACCCTTAATGAAAAACTGTTTTTT.

The chain joins TRBV19 to TRBJ2-1; TRBD2 aligns across 10 bases. This CDR3 has 16 residues. Losses at the gene ends were 8 bases for V and 7 bases for J; bases not matched to a gene: 14. Germline lookup yields CDR1 LNHDA and CDR2 SQIVND (reference sequence). This CDR3 is CASLAAGGPFENEQFF. The CDR3 DNA reads as TGTGCCAGTTTAGCAGCGGGAGGGCCCTTTGAGAATGAGCAGTTCTTC.

This chain joins TRBV9 and TRBJ2-7; D might be TRBD2 (5 bases). The CDR3 spans 13 residues. Trimming cost V 3 bases and J 4 bases, with 11 bases left between them. Germline V gene sequence: CDR1 SGDLS, CDR2 YYNGEE. CDR3 sequence (DNA): TGTGCCAGCAGCGGAGGTGGAGGATACGAGCAGTACTTC. This sequence encodes CASSGGGGYEQYF.

V and J are TRBV9 and TRBJ1-1; D gene uncertain. This CDR3 is built from 14 residues. Germline values: CDR1 SGDLS, CDR2 YYNGEE. Between the trimmed V and J ends, which lost 5 bases and 3 bases, there was a span of 14 bases. CDR3 coding DNA: TGTGCCAGCAGTAGGGAGCCGGAGGACACTGAAGCTTTCTTT. It encodes CASSREPEDTEAFF. Supplemented by reference TRBV9 and TRBJ1-1, the full variable domain reads DSGVTQTPKHLITATGQRVTLRCSPRSGDLSVYWYQQSLDQGLQFLIQYYNGEERAKGNILERFSAQQFPDLHSELNLSSLELGDSALYFCASSREPEDTEAFFGQGTRLTVV.

Worth noting for this clone: Sequence at one end of the junction differs from germline and may be a read error. The chain recombines TRBV5-1 with TRBJ2-3, with 7 bases that match TRBD1. The germline V gene has CDR1 SGHRS and CDR2 YFSETQ. The CDR3 totals 15 residues. In nucleotides, the CDR3 is TGCGCCAGCAGTTTGGGACAGTCTAGCACAGATACGCAGTATTTT. Translating gives CASSLGQSSTDTQYF.

The gene calls are TRBV9 and TRBJ2-3; D possibly corresponds to TRBD2 (6 bases). The CDR3 length is 15 residues. V lost 0 bases to trimming and J lost 0 bases, with 8 bases between them. The germline CDR1 and CDR2 sequences are SGDLS and YYNGEE. This chain's CDR3 is CASSVEGTSTDTQYF. As DNA, the CDR3 is TGTGCCAGCAGCGTAGAGGGGACTAGCACAGATACGCAGTATTTT.

V and J are TRBV7-8 and TRBJ1-3; no clear D gene. V lost 0 bases, J lost 0 bases, and 6 bases lay in between. The length of the CDR3 is 15 residues. Germline V gene data show CDR1 as SGHVS and CDR2 as FQNEAQ. The CDR3 coding sequence is TGTGCCAGCAGCTTAGCGAGTGGCTCTGGAAACACCATATATTTT. The encoded protein is CASSLASGSGNTIYF.

This chain connects TRBV5-4 to TRBJ1-4, with 7 bases lining up with TRBD1. V was clipped by 4 bases and J by 5 bases; unmatched bases: 8. Looked up from germline, CDR1 is SGHNT and CDR2 is YYREEE (reference sequence). The CDR3 sequence is 15 residues long. CDR3 region: CASSVQTGFNEKLFF. The CDR3 DNA is TGTGCCAGCAGCGTACAGACAGGGTTCAATGAAAAACTGTTTTTT.

This sequence joins TRBV18 and TRBJ1-1, with 7 bases that match TRBD1. Losses at the gene ends were 3 bases for V and 2 bases for J; bases not matched to a gene: 15. Germline assignment: CDR1 KGHSH and CDR2 LQKENI. This CDR3 is built from 18 residues. The CDR3 DNA is TGTGCCAGCTCACCCCTCCTCCTGTCCGGGACAGCAAACACTGAAGCTTTCTTT. Translated: CASSPLLLSGTANTEAFF. Full variable domain (outside the CDR3, taken from reference TRBV18 and TRBJ1-1): NAGVMQNPRHLVRRRGQEARLRCSPMKGHSHVYWYRQLPEEGLKFMVYLQKENIIDESGMPKERFSAEFPKEGPSILRIQQVVRGDSAAYFCASSPLLLSGTANTEAFFGQGTRLTVV.

The chain recombines TRBV5-6 with TRBJ2-5; 9 bases agree with TRBD2. Per germline, CDR1 SGHDT and CDR2 YYEEEE. The CDR3 runs 16 residues. After removal of 7 bases from V and 5 bases from J, the junction contained 15 bases not matched to a gene. The CDR3 sequence: CASLILGVAGVETQYF. Written as DNA, the CDR3 is TGTGCCAGCTTAATTTTAGGAGTAGCGGGAGTGGAGACCCAGTACTTC.

The gene calls are TRBV19 and TRBJ1-2; no reliable D call. V lost 6 bases to trimming and J lost 5 bases, with 13 bases between them. CDR3 length: 13 residues. The V gene's germline CDR1 is LNHDA and CDR2 SQIVND (reference sequence). The CDR3 spells CASRPPGNYGYTF. In nucleotides, the CDR3 is TGTGCCAGTAGGCCGCCCGGGAATTATGGCTACACCTTC.

The chain employs TRBV6-1 and TRBJ2-5, with 10 nucleotides matching TRBD1. The CDR3 sequence is 15 residues long. Germline CDR1 reads MNHNS; CDR2 reads SASEGT. The J segment lost 11 bases and the V segment lost 4 bases, leaving 13 bases of the junction unmatched. The CDR3, as DNA: TGTGCCAGCAGTGCGTCCGGGACAGGGGCTCAAGAGCAGTACTTC. This gives the protein CASSASGTGAQEQYF.